This entry features one T cell receptor beta chain sequence. This receptor's antigen is unknown. No per-base quality is available; no much larger clone lies one base away. The germline V gene (reference sequence) gives CDR1 as DFQATT and CDR2 as SNEGSKA. Including the terminal cysteine and phenylalanine, the CDR3 comprises 15 residues. Here the CDR3 DNA is all that survives: 45 bases in frame from base 1. The germline V and J ends show losses of 1 base and 5 bases respectively, and no gene match explains 7 bases of the junction. The entry originates in a study of identical twins (dated by TCRdb to about 2016). With respect to the entire study: The study deep-sequenced TCR alpha and beta repertoires from monozygotic twins, unrelated adults of various ages and cord blood to test whether fetal clonotypes persist. To rule out contamination, replicate twin experiments were performed at different times with different library preparation protocols.

Every donor in the study was a healthy Caucasian. Three pairs of female monozygotic twins, all aged 18 to 29 years, made up the twin cohort. Positive isolation kits from Invitrogen were used to isolate CD4+ and CD8+ T cell populations. Summary of the overall study and its limitations: The excess sharing between twins in beta out-of-frame sequences was weaker because fewer shared sequences reduced the signal-to-noise ratio. Invariant T cells such as MAIT and iNKT could partly confound zero-insertion analyses, though diverse VJ usage argued against this for most clonotypes. Compared with coincidental sharing between unrelated individuals, out-of-frame TCR alpha sequences shared between twins showed an excess of sequences with low generation probability. Fewer insertions were carried by abundant cord blood beta clonotypes; a weaker similar trend was observed in young adult naive repertoires, while no such trend was observed in memory repertoires. Recombination models systematically underestimated out-of-frame TCR alpha sharing in monozygotic twins but agreed with sharing between unrelated individuals. Because the same donors could not be followed over many years, conclusions were based on cross-sectional statistical analysis.

The library was prepared using 5' RACE. Sequencing was carried out with an Illumina HiSeq 2000. A universal primer binding site was added through template switching, and the final cDNA carried a unique molecular identifier so that TCR cDNA molecules could be counted accurately. Specific primers in the conserved constant-segment region were used to synthesize first-strand cDNA for TCR alpha and beta chains. To control for contamination, every cDNA library was double barcoded, receiving both a SMART-Mk sample barcode and Illumina barcodes. TruSeq adapter sequences, together with Illumina sample barcodes, were added in two successive PCR steps. TCR alpha and beta cDNA libraries were sequenced on the Illumina HiSeq platform with custom primers. Processing in the source paper ran as follows. MiGEC processed the raw reads to extract unique molecular identifiers, while MiXCR was used to determine the CDR3 positions. For each individual, recombination models were inferred using an EM algorithm with the repgenHMM and IGoR tools. The tcR package in R was used for shared clonotype analysis, with sharing normalized by the product of cloneset sizes. To study raw recombination without the effects of thymic and clonal selection, out-of-frame nonproductive sequences were analyzed. In TCRdb, the public reads were trimmed at Q25 with fastp and aligned with MiXCR, with productive beta chains retained. Entries that share a CDR3 protein sequence are merged under the most common genes and DNA. In this record, the V and J calls reflect TCRdb's handling and not the investigators' own analysis. A total of about 520,000 distinct CDR3 sequences appear in this sample, approximately 22% of them only once. About 0.91% of the sample rests with the top ten.

This same sample was also taken into another study, of T cells expressing NK-cell markers. The second investigation adds: TCR beta-chain repertoires were profiled in sorted CD3+CD56+NKG2C+, CD3+CD56+NKG2C- and CD3+CD56-NKG2C+ T-cell subsets from several donors. Of the eight sequenced donors, seven were found to be HCMV-seropositive and one was found to be HCMV-seronegative. In several experiments an anti-gammadeltaTCR antibody was added to restrict sorting to alphabetaTCR-expressing T cells. In a handful of donors, the dominant CD3+CD56+NKG2C+ clonotypes ranked among the top 10 CD8+ clonotypes, making up roughly 1.0-7.0% of CD8+ T cells. Those dominant clonotypes were again the most abundant among CD3+CD56-NKG2C+ cells in four donors, at roughly 25-65%. It remained unclear whether the expanded NKG2C-expressing T cell clones were specific for HCMV antigens. All eight donors whose samples were sequenced were randomly selected healthy volunteers, three of them men and five women. To determine HCMV serostatus, a commercial ELISA kit was used to detect HCMV-specific IgG in serum. MIGEC was used to demultiplex reads and group the reads by UMI, and MiTCR was used to assemble and quantify clonotypes. To exclude erroneous sequences, any TCR cDNA sequence not supported by at least two reads was discarded. The tcR package was used for downstream repertoire analysis, and clonotypes were matched between fractions using CDR3 nucleotide sequence together with V segment. VDJmatch was used to annotate antigen specificity against VDJdb, with one amino acid substitution in CDR3 allowed.

The chain couples TRBV20-1 to TRBJ2-5; TRBD2 matches 10 bases in the middle. This TCR was sampled from a young woman in good health. The source material was CD4+ T cells sorted from blood. The nucleotide sequence reads as follows: TGCAGTGCTAGAGTGGCTAGCGGGAGTGCCGAGACCCAGTACTTC. It specifies CSARVASGSAETQYF.